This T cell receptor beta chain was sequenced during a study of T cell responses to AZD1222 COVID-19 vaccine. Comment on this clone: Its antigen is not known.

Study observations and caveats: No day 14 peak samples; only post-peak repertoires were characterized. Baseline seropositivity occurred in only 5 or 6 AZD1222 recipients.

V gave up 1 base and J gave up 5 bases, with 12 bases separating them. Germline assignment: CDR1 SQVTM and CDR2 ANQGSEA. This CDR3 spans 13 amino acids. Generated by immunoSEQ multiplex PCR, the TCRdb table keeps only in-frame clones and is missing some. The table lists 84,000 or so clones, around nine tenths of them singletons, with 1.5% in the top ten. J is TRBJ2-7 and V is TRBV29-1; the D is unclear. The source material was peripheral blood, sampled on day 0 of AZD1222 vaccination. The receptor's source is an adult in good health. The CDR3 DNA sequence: TGCAGCGTTGAAGTTCAGGCTTCTGACGAGCAGTACTTC. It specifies CSVEVQASDEQYF.